Here is one TCR beta chain with its context. The junction had 5 bases not matched to a gene; V was cut back by 8 bases and J by 10 bases. This CDR3 has 12 amino acids. Germline CDR1 reads MGHDK; CDR2 reads SYGVNS. The data were taken from a study of T cells after posttransplantation cyclophosphamide. TCRdb's copy holds only in-frame clones and misses some; the assay was immunoSEQ multiplex PCR. In the table there are 2,500 to 3,500 clones, roughly 81% of which are singletons. The J gene is TRBJ1-6, the V gene TRBV25-1; 7 bases match TRBD1. This receptor was taken from a man aged 30 to 45 with a blood cancer, CMV-positive, and with a related stem cell donor. The sequenced sample was PBMCs. As DNA, the CDR3 is TGTGCCAGCGGACAGGCCCACTCACCCCTCCACTTT. Protein: CASGQAHSPLHF.